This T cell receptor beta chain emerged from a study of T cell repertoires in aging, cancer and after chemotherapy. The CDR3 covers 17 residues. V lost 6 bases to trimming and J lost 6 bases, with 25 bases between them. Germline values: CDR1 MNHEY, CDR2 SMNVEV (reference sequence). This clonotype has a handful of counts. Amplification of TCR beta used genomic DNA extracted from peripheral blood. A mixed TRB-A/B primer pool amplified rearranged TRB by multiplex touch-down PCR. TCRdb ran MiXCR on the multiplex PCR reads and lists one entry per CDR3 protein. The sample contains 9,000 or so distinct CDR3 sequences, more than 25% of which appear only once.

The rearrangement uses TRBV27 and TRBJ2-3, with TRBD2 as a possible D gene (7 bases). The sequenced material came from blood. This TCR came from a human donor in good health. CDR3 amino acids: CASRLYREGLLGDTQYF. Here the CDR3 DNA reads TGTGCCAGCAGGCTCTACAGGGAGGGCCTCTTAGGGGATACGCAGTATTTT.